Below are 10 T cell receptor beta chains sequenced from a single sample in a study of CD8+ T cells in alopecia areata. Treatment denoted: oral pan-JAK inhibitor, 5-10 mg twice daily. RNA extraction and reverse transcription yielded cDNA as sequencing template. Clones were read by immunoSEQ multiplex PCR, and TCRdb kept only the in-frame ones, dropping some. The data show 120,000 or so clones, over 55% seen once. Specimen: CD4+ T cells sorted from blood, collected at week 4, from a patient treated with tofacitinib. These receptors all come from a human donor with alopecia areata.

This chain uses TRBV9 with TRBJ1-1; possible D gene TRBD1, 5 bases. V lost 1 base, J lost 5 bases, and 6 bases lay in between. From germline, CDR1 is SGDLS and CDR2 YYNGEE. This CDR3 is 12 amino acids long. The CDR3 DNA reads TGTGCCAGCAGCGTACAGGGAACTGAAGCTTTCTTT. As protein: CASSVQGTEAFF.

This clone was found once. The V call is TRBV14, the J call TRBJ1-6; tentative D call: TRBD1 (5 bases). Trimming cost V 3 bases and J 8 bases, with 8 bases left between them. The CDR3 sequence is 13 residues long. CDR1 SGHDN and CDR2 FVKESK come from the germline V gene. The DNA of the CDR3 is TGTGCCAGCAGCCAGGAAGGGGATTCACCCCTCCACTTT. This codes for CASSQEGDSPLHF.

The chain links TRBV7-9 to TRBJ1-1, with a weak D call TRBD1 (6 bases). Germline values: CDR1 SEHNR, CDR2 FQNEAQ (reference sequence). The CDR3 has 14 amino acids. V was clipped by 5 bases and J by 1 base, with 11 bases between them. This chain's CDR3 is CASSNGQRNTEAFF. For the CDR3, the DNA is TGTGCCAGCAGCAACGGACAGAGGAACACTGAAGCTTTCTTT.

This clone was detected a few times. The chain carries TRBV9 and TRBJ1-2; D is ambiguous. Germline values: CDR1 SGDLS, CDR2 YYNGEE. The ends were cut back, 0 bases at V and 0 bases at J, with 9 bases in the middle. The CDR3 has 15 amino acids. The CDR3, as DNA: TGTGCCAGCAGCGTAGAGATAGCTACTAACTATGGCTACACCTTC. Protein sequence: CASSVEIATNYGYTF. The whole variable domain, remainder taken from reference TRBV9 and TRBJ1-2, is DSGVTQTPKHLITATGQRVTLRCSPRSGDLSVYWYQQSLDQGLQFLIQYYNGEERAKGNILERFSAQQFPDLHSELNLSSLELGDSALYFCASSVEIATNYGYTFGSGTRLTVV.

The CDR3 DNA sequence: TGCGCCAGCAGCCAAGATACAGGGCGGTCGCAGTTCTTC. It yields the protein CASSQDTGRSQFF. J is TRBJ2-1 and V is TRBV4-3; tentatively, D is TRBD1 (6 bases). V lost 0 bases to trimming and J lost 12 bases, with 12 bases between them. Germline V gene lookup returns CDR1 LGHNA and CDR2 YSLEER. The CDR3 has 13 amino acids.

The V call is TRBV25-1, the J call TRBJ1-2; D might be TRBD1 (5 bases). V dropped 4 bases and J dropped 4 bases, with 16 bases sitting between them. The CDR3 covers 15 residues. Germline CDR1 and CDR2: MGHDK and SYGVNS. CDR3 in amino acids: CASSGGLVPSYGYTF. The CDR3 DNA follows: TGTGCCAGCAGTGGGGGACTGGTACCTTCCTATGGCTACACCTTC.

This clone was seen repeatedly, ten times or more. The J gene is TRBJ2-4, the V gene TRBV10-3, with TRBD2 matching over 13 bases. Germline V gene sequence: CDR1 ENHRY, CDR2 SYGVKD. V gave up 10 bases and J gave up 9 bases; unmatched junction bases: 6. This CDR3 spans 13 amino acids. The CDR3 coding sequence is TGTGCCACAGGACTAGCGGGAGCGATCATTCAGTACTTC. It encodes CATGLAGAIIQYF.

The chain is built from TRBV30 and TRBJ2-7, with 10 bases that match TRBD1. CDR3 length: 14 amino acids. The ends lost 5 bases at V and 1 base at J; junction bases unmatched: 5. The germline gives CDR1 GTSNPN, CDR2 SVGIG (reference sequence). CDR3 loop: CAWGGQGLSYEQYF. The CDR3 nucleotides are TGTGCCTGGGGGGGACAGGGGCTTTCCTACGAGCAGTACTTC.

The gene calls are TRBV28 and TRBJ2-7; D perhaps matches TRBD1 (5 bases). V lost 2 bases and J lost 3, with 14 bases in between. This CDR3 is built from 15 residues. Germline loops: CDR1 MDHEN, CDR2 SYDVKM. CDR3 bases: TGTGCCAGCAGTTTACTGCAGGGCTTGGGCTACGAGCAGTACTTC. As protein: CASSLLQGLGYEQYF. The full variable domain, its missing parts supplied by reference TRBV28 and TRBJ2-7, is DVKVTQSSRYLVKRTGEKVFLECVQDMDHENMFWYRQDPGLGLRLIYFSYDVKMKEKGDIPEGYSVSREKKERFSLILESASTNQTSMYLCASSLLQGLGYEQYFGPGTRLTVT.

The chain is built from TRBV5-1 and TRBJ2-7, with no clear D. The germline gives CDR1 SGHRS, CDR2 YFSETQ. The CDR3 consists of 11 residues. Trimming took 0 bases from V and 6 from J, leaving 4 bases between them. In nucleotides, the CDR3 is TGCGCCAGCAGCTTGGGAGCCGAGCAGTACTTC. This translates into CASSLGAEQYF.